This T cell receptor (beta chain) was sequenced during a study of T cell responses to AZD1222 COVID-19 vaccine. TCRdb's table, derived via immunoSEQ multiplex PCR, lists solely in-frame clones and lacks some. Seen here are under 150,000 clones, about 90% observed once, and the top ten hold 2.8%. The CDR3 covers 15 residues. Germline V lookup: CDR1 SGHTA, CDR2 FQGTGA. V was cut by 5 bases and J by 5 bases, with 18 bases left in between. The material sequenced was peripheral blood, taken on day 0 of MenACWY control vaccination. V gene TRBV7-3 combines with J gene TRBJ1-1; tentative D call: TRBD1 (6 bases). The receptor's source is an adult in good health. CDR3 DNA sequence: TGTGCCAGCAGCCTCACGGGGGGGCTGGAGACTGAAGCTTTCTTT. Translation gives CASSLTGGLETEAFF.